This TCR beta chain was recorded in a study of cytomegalovirus exposure and HLA in healthy donors. Germline V lookup: CDR1 SGHNT, CDR2 YYREEE (reference sequence). V was pared by 4 bases and J by 3 bases, with 6 bases of the junction left unmatched. The CDR3 is made up of 16 amino acids. Vbeta (60) and Jbeta (13) primers were used in the PCR. Assay used: immunoSEQ multiplex PCR; TCRdb lists only in-frame clones, some missing. The profile shows 55,000 to 75,000 clones, around 73% of them singletons. Input material: PBMCs. The TCR sequence derives from a girl aged 5-17 years in good health and CMV-seropositive. The V and J genes are TRBV5-4 and TRBJ1-6; TRBD1 matches 8 bases. The CDR3 DNA reads as TGTGCCAGCAGCGGGACAGGTGTTTTCTATAATTCACCCCTCCACTTT. Amino acids: CASSGTGVFYNSPLHF.